This T cell receptor (beta chain) was found in a study of CXCR3-negative and CXCR3-positive naive CD8 T cells. Study-level points and caveats: TRB CDR3s of CXCR3-positive naive cells were more hydrophobic than those of CXCR3-negative naive cells.

From germline, CDR1 is MNHEY and CDR2 SVGAGI. The CDR3 loop spans 15 amino acids. All TRB cDNA libraries came from 5' RACE performed with UMI labels. TCRdb re-called the 5' RACE reads and shows each CDR3 protein once, DNA omitted. Its table records about 50,000 distinct CDR3 sequences. Turning to this clonotype: The antigen remains unidentified.

The sequence was collected from a human donor in good health. Some clones in this sample may be carry-over from other donors' samples. This chain links TRBV6-5 with TRBJ2-1. Source material: naive CXCR3+ CD8+ T cells from blood. As to subset: CD45RO-CCR7+CD27+CD95- naive CD8+ T cells expressing CXCR3 (TNR3+). This chain's CDR3 is CASRVTPPSYNEQFF.